This entry lists 15 T cell receptor beta chains sequenced from one sample in a study of T cell changes during pregnancy in multiple sclerosis. Method: immunoSEQ multiplex PCR; TCRdb's copy keeps in-frame clones and lacks some. The sample records about 28,000 clones, under 95% being singletons. Here the sequenced sample was peripheral blood, taken in the first trimester of pregnancy. These receptors all stem from a female donor in good health, enrolled as a control in a pregnancy study.

The gene calls are TRBV28 and TRBJ2-7; TRBD1 matches at 9 bases. Germline V gene lookup returns CDR1 MDHEN and CDR2 SYDVKM. This CDR3 comprises 16 residues. V shed 8 bases, J shed 2 bases, and the junction held 13 bases outside the gene matches. The CDR3 loop is CASLGQGESLTYEQYF. The CDR3 region has the DNA TGTGCCAGCCTGGGACAGGGAGAGTCCCTTACCTACGAGCAGTACTTC.

V gene TRBV5-6 combines with J gene TRBJ1-1; a possible D gene is TRBD1 (6 bases). Trimming shortened V by 7 bases and J by 0 bases, and 16 bases separated the two germline ends. The CDR3 totals 15 residues. Germline CDR1 and CDR2: SGHDT and YYEEEE. CDR3 in DNA: TGTGCCAGCTCCAGACAGGCCTCGCTGAACACTGAAGCTTTCTTT. Translation: CASSRQASLNTEAFF.

This clone has just a few counts. V usage is TRBV19 and J usage is TRBJ2-7, with TRBD1 matching over 8 bases. Germline CDR1 reads LNHDA; CDR2 reads SQIVND (reference sequence). The length of the CDR3 is 14 residues. The V segment lost 6 bases and the J segment 0 bases; nucleotides outside the gene matches: 4. This CDR3 is CASRQTGGSYEQYF. The CDR3 coding sequence is TGTGCCAGTAGACAAACAGGGGGCTCCTACGAGCAGTACTTC. The full variable domain, completed using reference TRBV19 and TRBJ2-7, is DGGITQSPKYLFRKEGQNVTLSCEQNLNHDAMYWYRQDPGQGLRLIYYSQIVNDFQKGDIAEGYSVSREKKESFPLTVTSAQKNPTAFYLCASRQTGGSYEQYFGPGTRLTVT.

Only a few counts were recorded for this clone. The V and J genes are TRBV4-2 and TRBJ1-1; D ambiguous. This CDR3 is 15 amino acids long. V dropped 1 base and J dropped 0 bases, with 9 bases sitting between them. Germline V gives CDR1 LGHNA, CDR2 YNFKEQ. The CDR3 here is CASSQGTVMNTEAFF. In DNA, the CDR3 is TGTGCCAGCAGCCAAGGAACAGTAATGAACACTGAAGCTTTCTTT.

J is TRBJ1-1 and V is TRBV5-1, with D maybe TRBD1 (5 bases). Germline loops: CDR1 SGHRS, CDR2 YFSETQ. Trimming stripped 3 bases from V and 6 bases from J, with 18 bases between. CDR3 size: 15 residues. This chain's CDR3 is CASSSAGTQRPEAFF. The CDR3 DNA reads TGCGCCAGCAGCTCAGCCGGGACTCAGCGGCCTGAAGCTTTCTTT.

The chain joins TRBV11-2 to TRBJ2-5; the D gene is possibly TRBD1 (6 bases). Trimming shortened V by 5 bases and J by 4 bases, and 20 bases separated the two germline ends. From germline, CDR1 is SGHAT and CDR2 FQNNGV. The CDR3 has 16 amino acids. The CDR3 DNA sequence: TGTGCCAGCAGCGCTCCTGCAGGGGTAGTGGGAGAGACCCAGTACTTC. Amino acids: CASSAPAGVVGETQYF.

V gene TRBV5-4 combines with J gene TRBJ1-1; a weak D match, TRBD1 (5 bases). Trimming removed 0 bases from V and 0 bases from J, with 12 bases in between. Per germline, CDR1 SGHNT and CDR2 YYREEE (reference sequence). CDR3 length: 16 residues. The CDR3 nucleotides read TGTGCCAGCAGCTTGGGCAGGGTTGGAATGAACACTGAAGCTTTCTTT. It encodes CASSLGRVGMNTEAFF.

The chain employs TRBV7-8 and TRBJ2-1, with 12 nucleotides matching TRBD2. Losses at the gene ends were 5 bases for V and 8 bases for J; bases not matched to a gene: 13. Per the germline V gene, CDR1 is SGHVS and CDR2 is FQNEAQ. This CDR3 region has 17 residues. The CDR3 sequence is CASSPLASGRARDEQFF. CDR3 sequence (DNA): TGTGCCAGCAGCCCCCTAGCTAGCGGGAGGGCCAGGGATGAGCAGTTCTTC.

The rearrangement links TRBV29-1 to TRBJ1-1; D may be TRBD1 (5 bases). The CDR3 runs 12 residues. Germline V gene sequence: CDR1 SQVTM, CDR2 ANQGSEA. The V end lost 5 bases, the J end lost 6 bases, and 13 bases lay between the germline ends. This chain's CDR3 is CSVWDLEPEAFF. CDR3 DNA sequence: TGCAGCGTTTGGGACTTGGAGCCTGAAGCTTTCTTT.

The gene calls are TRBV19 and TRBJ2-2; 8 nucleotides match TRBD1. Germline V gene lookup returns CDR1 LNHDA and CDR2 SQIVND (reference sequence). The trim removed 3 bases at V and 6 bases at J, leaving 9 bases unmatched. This CDR3 spans 16 amino acids. CDR3 residues: CASSIPGGASPGELFF. The CDR3 DNA sequence: TGTGCCAGTAGTATTCCAGGGGGCGCTTCTCCCGGGGAGCTGTTTTTT.

The CDR3 region has the DNA TGTGCCAGCTCACCTACAGGGGCGCGGGGTGAAGCTTTCTTT. Translated, it gives CASSPTGARGEAFF. V gene TRBV18 combines with J gene TRBJ1-1, with 7 bases identical to TRBD1. Per the germline V gene, CDR1 is KGHSH and CDR2 is LQKENI. This CDR3 is built from 14 residues. Trimming took 3 bases from V and 7 from J; bases not matched to a gene: 8.

The CDR3 loop reads CASSSSRTGGTEAFF. The CDR3 bases are TGTGCCAGCAGCTCCAGTAGGACAGGGGGCACTGAAGCTTTCTTT. The rearrangement uses TRBV11-3 and TRBJ1-1; 10 bases map to TRBD1. The CDR3 has 15 amino acids. V lost 4 bases, J lost 4 bases, and 6 bases stayed unmatched. Germline CDR1 reads SGHNT; CDR2 reads YENEEA. Full variable domain (outside the CDR3, taken from reference TRBV11-3 and TRBJ1-1): EAGVVQSPRYKIIEKKQPVAFWCNPISGHNTLYWYLQNLGQGPELLIRYENEEAVDDSQLPKDRFSAERLKGVDSTLKIQPAELGDSAVYLCASSSSRTGGTEAFFGQGTRLTVV.

V is TRBV7-9 and J is TRBJ2-7; tentative D call: TRBD1 (5 bases). Trimming took 5 bases from V and 0 from J, leaving 11 bases between them. The CDR3 sequence is 14 residues long. Germline CDR1 is SEHNR and CDR2 is FQNEAQ (reference sequence). In nucleotides, the CDR3 is TGTGCCAGCAGCCCAAACAGGAACTCCTACGAGCAGTACTTC. Protein: CASSPNRNSYEQYF.

This clone was recorded a few times. The chain has TRBV5-4 and TRBJ2-7, with no clear D. Trimming shortened V by 5 bases and J by 0 bases, and 12 bases separated the two germline ends. The CDR3 is 14 amino acids. Germline V gene sequence: CDR1 SGHNT, CDR2 YYREEE (reference sequence). CDR3 loop: CASRLDSDSYEQYF. The CDR3 bases are TGTGCCAGCAGACTTGACTCCGACTCCTACGAGCAGTACTTC.

The J gene is TRBJ1-1, the V gene TRBV19; no definite D call. Germline V gene data show CDR1 as LNHDA and CDR2 as SQIVND (reference sequence). Trimming cost V 3 bases and J 4 bases, with 18 bases left between them. This CDR3 is 16 amino acids long. The chain's CDR3 is CASSMIAYGRTTEAFF. CDR3 nucleotide sequence: TGTGCCAGTAGTATGATTGCTTACGGGAGAACCACTGAAGCTTTCTTT.